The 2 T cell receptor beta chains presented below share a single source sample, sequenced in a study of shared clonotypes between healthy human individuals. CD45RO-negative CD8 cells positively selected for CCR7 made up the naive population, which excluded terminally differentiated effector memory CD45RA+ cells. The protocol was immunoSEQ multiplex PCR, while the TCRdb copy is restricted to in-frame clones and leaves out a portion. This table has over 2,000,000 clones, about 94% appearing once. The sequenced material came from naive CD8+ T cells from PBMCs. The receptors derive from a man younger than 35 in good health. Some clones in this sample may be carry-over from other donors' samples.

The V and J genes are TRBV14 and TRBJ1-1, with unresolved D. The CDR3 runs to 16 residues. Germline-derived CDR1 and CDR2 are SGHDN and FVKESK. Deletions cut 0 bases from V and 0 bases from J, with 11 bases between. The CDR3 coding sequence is TGTGCCAGCAGCCAAGATCGTCCCAGACTGAACACTGAAGCTTTCTTT. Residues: CASSQDRPRLNTEAFF.

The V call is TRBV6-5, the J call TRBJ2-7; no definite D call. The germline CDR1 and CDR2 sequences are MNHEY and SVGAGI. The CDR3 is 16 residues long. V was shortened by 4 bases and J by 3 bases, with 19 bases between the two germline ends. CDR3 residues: CASSSTGTMGFYEQYF. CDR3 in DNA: TGTGCCAGCAGTTCTACTGGTACTATGGGATTCTACGAGCAGTACTTC.